Detailed here is one T cell receptor (beta chain). Germline V gives CDR1 SGDLS, CDR2 YYNGEE. V lost 9 bases, J lost 1 base, and 3 bases stayed unmatched. The CDR3 loop spans 14 amino acids. These data are taken from a study of control samples from healthy donors and cancer patients. Generated by immunoSEQ multiplex PCR, the TCRdb table keeps only in-frame clones and is missing some. The data show about 160,000 clones, approximately 94% seen once. The chain joins TRBV9 to TRBJ1-6; 8 bases are shared with TRBD1. The sequence derives from a woman in her thirties or forties in good health. The sample consisted of blood. The CDR3 DNA sequence: TGTGCCACCGGACAGGGTTCCTATAATTCACCCCTCCACTTT. This codes for CATGQGSYNSPLHF.